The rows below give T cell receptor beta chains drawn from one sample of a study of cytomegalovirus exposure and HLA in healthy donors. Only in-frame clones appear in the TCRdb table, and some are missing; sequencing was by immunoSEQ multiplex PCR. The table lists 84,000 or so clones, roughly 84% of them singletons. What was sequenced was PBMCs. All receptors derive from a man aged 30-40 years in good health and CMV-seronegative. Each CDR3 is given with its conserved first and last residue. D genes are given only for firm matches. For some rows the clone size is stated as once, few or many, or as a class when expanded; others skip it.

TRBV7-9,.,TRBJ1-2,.,TGTGCCAGCAGCGACTCGACAGACTATGGCTACACCTTC,CASSDSTDYGYTF
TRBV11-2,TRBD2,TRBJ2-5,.,TGTGCCAGCAGCTTACTCCGGGACTATCAAGAGACCCAGTACTTC,CASSLLRDYQETQYF
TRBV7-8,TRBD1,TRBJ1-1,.,TGTGCCAGCAGCCCTCGGGAGGGGGCCACTGAAGCTTTCTTT,CASSPREGATEAFF
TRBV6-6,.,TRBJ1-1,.,TGTGCTACTAAGGCGGGGCCGAACACTGAAGCTTTCTTT,CATKAGPNTEAFF
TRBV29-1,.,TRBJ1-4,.,TGCAGCGTTGGCTTATGGGCCGGAGGTGAAAAACTGTTTTTT,CSVGLWAGGEKLFF
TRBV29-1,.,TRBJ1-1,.,TGCAGCTCCTCGACAGGCCCGAACACTGAAGCTTTCTTT,CSSSTGPNTEAFF
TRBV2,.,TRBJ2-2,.,TGTGCCAGCAGTGAAATCCAGGGTCCGGCCGGGGAGCTGTTTTTT,CASSEIQGPAGELFF
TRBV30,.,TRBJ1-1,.,TGTGCCTGGAGTAAGGGAGTAGAAGGCGCTGAAGCTTTCTTT,CAWSKGVEGAEAFF
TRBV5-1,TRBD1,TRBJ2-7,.,TGCGCCAGCAGAACCGTTGGACAGGTGGGTGGTGAGCAGTACTTC,CASRTVGQVGGEQYF
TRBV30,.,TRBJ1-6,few,TGTGCCTGGACCTTTTTTGGGCCCGCGGGTAATTCACCCCTCCACTTT,CAWTFFGPAGNSPLHF
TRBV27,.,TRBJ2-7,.,TGTGCCAGCAGTGACAATGGCAGGGCCTCCTACGAGCAGTACTTC,CASSDNGRASYEQYF
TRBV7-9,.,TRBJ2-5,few,TGTGCCAGCAGCCTATCCCACCAAGAGACCCAGTACTTC,CASSLSHQETQYF
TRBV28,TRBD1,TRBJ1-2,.,TGTGCCAGCAGTTATCCGGGACAGTTCTATGGCTACACCTTC,CASSYPGQFYGYTF
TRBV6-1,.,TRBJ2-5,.,TGTGCCAGCAGCCCAATGGCAGGGGATAGGGAGACCCAGTACTTC,CASSPMAGDRETQYF
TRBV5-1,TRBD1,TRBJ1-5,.,TGCGCCAGCAGCCCCGGACAGGGAAGAAACGGAGGACAGCCCCAGCATTTT,CASSPGQGRNGGQPQHF
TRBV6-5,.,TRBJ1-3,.,TGTGCCAGCAGCCGTTCTACAGAATCTGGAAACACCATATATTTT,CASSRSTESGNTIYF
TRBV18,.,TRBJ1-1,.,TGTGCCAGCTCACCGCGATACCTCCAAAATCGGGACACTGAAGCTTTCTTT,CASSPRYLQNRDTEAFF
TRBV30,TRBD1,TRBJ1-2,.,TGTGCCTGGAGGGGACAGTTCTATGGCTACACCTTC,CAWRGQFYGYTF
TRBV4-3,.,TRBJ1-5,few,TGCGCCAGCAGCCAAGAGCGGACAGCCTATCAGCCCCAGCATTTT,CASSQERTAYQPQHF
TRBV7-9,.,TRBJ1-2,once,TGTGCCAGCAGCTTAGTTTGGGAGGGTAATGGCTACACCTTC,CASSLVWEGNGYTF
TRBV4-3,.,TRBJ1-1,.,TGCGCCAGCAGCCAATTCCCCAGGGGTGTGAACACTGAAGCTTTCTTT,CASSQFPRGVNTEAFF
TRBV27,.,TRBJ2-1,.,TGTGCCAGCAAAGGGGCCGCACAGGGTGGGCAGTTCTTC,CASKGAAQGGQFF
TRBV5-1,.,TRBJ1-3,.,TGCGCCAGCAGCTTCGACTTAGGAAACACCATATATTTT,CASSFDLGNTIYF
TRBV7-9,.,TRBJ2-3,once,TGTGCCAGCAGCTTAGCCCAGCGCAGCACAGATACGCAGTATTTT,CASSLAQRSTDTQYF
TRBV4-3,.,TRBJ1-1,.,TGCGCCAGCAGCCAAACTACTCTCACTGAAGCTTTCTTT,CASSQTTLTEAFF
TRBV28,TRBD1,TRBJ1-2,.,TGTGCCAGCAGCTTGGGGGGGACAGGGACCTATGGCTACACCTTC,CASSLGGTGTYGYTF
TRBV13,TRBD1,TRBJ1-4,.,TGTGCCAGCAGCCCTAGGACAGGGGGCGGCGAAAAACTGTTTTTT,CASSPRTGGGEKLFF
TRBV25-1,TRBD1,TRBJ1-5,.,TGTGCCAGCAGTCCTACGACAGGGAATCATCAGCCCCAGCATTTT,CASSPTTGNHQPQHF
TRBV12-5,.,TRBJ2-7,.,TGTGCTAGTGGTTTGGTACATGGGGCCCGCTCCTACGAGCAGTACTTC,CASGLVHGARSYEQYF
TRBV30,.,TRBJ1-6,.,TGTGCCTGGCTAAGAGGACAGTTTTCACCCCTCCACTTT,CAWLRGQFSPLHF
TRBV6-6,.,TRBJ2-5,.,TGTGCCAGCAGTTATCCGGAGCCTACCCAAGAGACCCAGTACTTC,CASSYPEPTQETQYF
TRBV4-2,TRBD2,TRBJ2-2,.,TGTGCCAGCAGCCCTTTGGGGGGGAGGAACACCGGGGAGCTGTTTTTT,CASSPLGGRNTGELFF
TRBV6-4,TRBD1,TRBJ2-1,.,TGTGCCAGCAGTGACTCGGACAGGGGATACAATGAGCAGTTCTTC,CASSDSDRGYNEQFF
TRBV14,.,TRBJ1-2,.,TGTGCCAGCAGCCAGGGGGGACGGGAGCGCTACACCTTC,CASSQGGRERYTF
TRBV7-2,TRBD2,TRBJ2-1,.,TGTGCCAGCAGCTTTGCAACCGGGACTAGCGGGTACAATGAGCAGTTCTTC,CASSFATGTSGYNEQFF
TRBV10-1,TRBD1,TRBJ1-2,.,TGCGCCAGCAGTCCACCGGGACAGGACTATGGCTACACCTTC,CASSPPGQDYGYTF
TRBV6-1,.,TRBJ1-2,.,TGTGCCAGCAGTGAACGTTCTTCCGGGAACTATGGCTACACCTTC,CASSERSSGNYGYTF
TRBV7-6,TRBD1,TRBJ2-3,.,TGTGCCAGCAGCTACAAGACTACAGGGGTTGACATAGATACGCAGTATTTT,CASSYKTTGVDIDTQYF
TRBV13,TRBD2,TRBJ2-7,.,TGTGCCAGCAGCTTACGGATCCAGACTAGCGGGGCCTACGAGCAGTACTTC,CASSLRIQTSGAYEQYF
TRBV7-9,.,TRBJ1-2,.,TGTGCCAGCAGCTTAGGCCTGACAAGTGACTATGGCTACACCTTC,CASSLGLTSDYGYTF
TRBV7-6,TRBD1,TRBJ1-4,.,TGTGCCAGCAGCTCACAAGCAGGGGGCACTAATGAAAAACTGTTTTTT,CASSSQAGGTNEKLFF
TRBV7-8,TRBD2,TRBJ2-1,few,TGTGCCAGCAGCCCGGGAGGGGAGCGGGGGGTGTCTGAGCAGTTCTTC,CASSPGGERGVSEQFF
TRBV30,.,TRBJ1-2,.,TGTGCCTGGACCCGGGAGGCAGGGACGGCCTACACCTTC,CAWTREAGTAYTF
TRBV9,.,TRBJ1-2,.,TGTGCCAGCAGCGCCGCTTCAGGGTTCTATGGCTACACCTTC,CASSAASGFYGYTF
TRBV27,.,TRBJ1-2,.,TGTGCCAGCAGTTTATCGGGGGGCTATGGCTACACCTTC,CASSLSGGYGYTF
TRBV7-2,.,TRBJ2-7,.,TGTGCCAGCAGCTTAATAGTTTTCTACGAGCAGTACTTC,CASSLIVFYEQYF
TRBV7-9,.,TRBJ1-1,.,TGTGCCAGCAGCTTCGGGGACTTGAACACTGAAGCTTTCTTT,CASSFGDLNTEAFF
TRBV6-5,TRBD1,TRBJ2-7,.,TGTGCCAGCAGTTACTCGAAACAGGGGCTATACTACGAGCAGTACTTC,CASSYSKQGLYYEQYF
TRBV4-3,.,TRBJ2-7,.,TGCGCCAGCAGCCAAGATCCGCAGGGGATGTACGAGCAGTACTTC,CASSQDPQGMYEQYF
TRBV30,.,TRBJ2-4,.,TGTGCCTGGAGTGTATTGCGACAGCCATCCAAAAACATTCAGTACTTC,CAWSVLRQPSKNIQYF
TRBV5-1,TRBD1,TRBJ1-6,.,TGCGCCAGCAGCTTGCCAGGGGGCTCGGGTAATTCACCCCTCCACTTT,CASSLPGGSGNSPLHF
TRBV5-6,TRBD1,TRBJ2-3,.,TGTGCCAGCAGCTTCAGAACAGGGGGCGCAGATACGCAGTATTTT,CASSFRTGGADTQYF
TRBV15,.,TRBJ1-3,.,TGTGCCACCAGCAGACAGGGCCGCTCTGGAAACACCATATATTTT,CATSRQGRSGNTIYF